The present entry profiles one T cell receptor (beta chain) with its context. The target antigen is unknown. Sequenced by immunoSEQ multiplex PCR; TCRdb stores in-frame clones only, minus some. The sample includes about 120,000 clones, around 93% seen only once; the top ten take around 0.16%. This specimen comes from a study of siplizumab effects on memory and regulatory T cells. V lost 1 base to trimming and J lost 8 bases, with 11 bases between them. Germline CDR1 GTSNPN, CDR2 SVGIG (reference sequence). CDR3 size: 13 residues. Points from the study as a whole: Siplizumab, the agent tested, significantly reduced alloreactive sequences traceable to unstimulated CD4+ memory cells. Apparently key alloresponse contributors, naive T cells also seemed more diverse than memory cells. Proliferating Tregs from siplizumab cultures lacked functional confirmation of suppression. Unstimulated subsets were the mapping target of only a minor fraction of alloreactive clones.

Material for sequencing was non-Treg CD4+ T cells sorted from blood. The chain carries TRBV30 and TRBJ2-2; no definite D call. The clonotype originates from a human donor in good health. The CDR3 reads CAWSEPRKGELFF. The DNA for the CDR3 is TGTGCCTGGAGTGAGCCCAGGAAGGGGGAGCTGTTTTTT.